These 29 T cell receptor beta chains share one sample of origin, sequenced in a study of cytomegalovirus exposure and HLA in healthy donors. The PCR employed 60 Vbeta primers together with 13 Jbeta primers. Repertoires were generated with immunoSEQ multiplex PCR, while TCRdb's copy carries only in-frame clones and drops some. This table holds more than 95,000 clones, 65% to 90% found once. What was sequenced was PBMCs. The receptors were gathered from a woman in her 30s in good health and CMV-seronegative.

This clone was seen a single time. The chain is built from TRBV10-3 and TRBJ2-6; 8 nucleotides match TRBD1. The germline V gene has CDR1 ENHRY and CDR2 SYGVKD. This CDR3 has 17 amino acids. The V and J ends lost 3 bases and 2 bases, in that order; junction bases with no gene match: 6. CDR3 in amino acids: CAISDGQGAPGANVLTF. CDR3 bases: TGTGCCATCAGTGATGGGCAGGGGGCGCCTGGGGCCAACGTCCTGACTTTC.

V usage is TRBV7-8 and J usage is TRBJ2-1; 13 bases match TRBD2. Looked up from germline, CDR1 is SGHVS and CDR2 is FQNEAQ. The ends lost 4 bases at V and 8 bases at J; junction bases unmatched: 14. The CDR3 is 18 amino acids. The CDR3 reads CASSSISTGLAGADEQFF. The CDR3 DNA is TGTGCCAGCAGCTCCATATCCACCGGACTAGCGGGAGCAGATGAGCAGTTCTTC.

The chain has TRBV15 and TRBJ2-4; 7 bases line up with TRBD1. The CDR3 runs 16 residues. The trim removed 0 bases at V and 3 bases at J, leaving 5 bases unmatched. Germline-derived CDR1 and CDR2 are LNHNV and YYDKDF (reference sequence). The CDR3 reads CATSREGAGGKNIQYF. CDR3 DNA: TGTGCCACCAGCAGAGAGGGGGCAGGGGGCAAAAACATTCAGTACTTC.

A few counts support this clone. V gene TRBV21-1 combines with J gene TRBJ1-1. TRBV21-1 is labeled a pseudogene. The CDR3 length is 16 residues. For the CDR3, the DNA is TGTGCCAGCAGCAGCTCCTCCACGGGATGCGACCCTGAAGCTTTCTTT. Its protein product is CASSSSSTGCDPEAFF.

V usage is TRBV6-5 and J usage is TRBJ2-5; D remains unclear. CDR3 length: 12 residues. The germline gives CDR1 MNHEY, CDR2 SVGAGI. Trimming stripped 6 bases from V and 4 bases from J, with 9 bases between. CDR3 amino acids: CASRSPRETQYF. DNA for the CDR3: TGTGCCAGCAGGTCCCCCCGAGAGACCCAGTACTTC.

V is TRBV27 and J is TRBJ2-7, with 8 bases identical to TRBD1. The germline V gene has CDR1 MNHEY and CDR2 SMNVEV (reference sequence). The CDR3 spans 13 residues. The ends lost 2 bases at V and 6 bases at J; junction bases unmatched: 3. The CDR3 spells CASSLAQGGEQYF. DNA for the CDR3: TGTGCCAGCAGTTTAGCACAGGGGGGCGAGCAGTACTTC.

This clone occurred once. One end of the junction fails to match germline, which may point to a read error. The chain employs TRBV7-2 and TRBJ1-1; no definite D call. Germline assignment: CDR1 SGHTA and CDR2 FQGNSA. The CDR3 is 14 amino acids. For the CDR3, the DNA is TGTGTCAGCAGCTTAGCCGGGGAAAGCACTGAAGCTTTCTTT. Protein: CVSSLAGESTEAFF.

Worth noting for this clone: Sequence at one end of the junction differs from germline and may be a read error. This sequence joins TRBV28 and TRBJ2-7, with TRBD2 matching 9 bases. Germline-derived CDR1 and CDR2 are MDHEN and SYDVKM. CDR3 size: 14 residues. CDR3: CAGRREGQSDEQYF. The CDR3 DNA follows: TGTGCCGGCAGGCGGGAGGGCCAATCTGACGAGCAGTACTTC.

The J gene is TRBJ2-4, the V gene TRBV7-9, with 8 positions matching TRBD2. CDR1 is SEHNR and CDR2 is FQNEAQ in the germline V gene (reference sequence). The CDR3 contains 17 residues. V lost 5 bases and J lost 6; bases outside the gene matches: 15. The CDR3 reads CASSPRDSGLVGNIQYF. The CDR3 nucleotides read TGTGCCAGCAGCCCTCGGGATTCGGGACTAGTGGGAAACATTCAGTACTTC.

CDR3 loop: CASSRTESYEQYF. The CDR3 nucleotides are TGTGCCAGCAGTCGGACAGAATCCTACGAGCAGTACTTC. The chain has TRBV2 and TRBJ2-7; possibly TRBD1 for D (6 bases). V was clipped by 5 bases and J by 1 base, with 9 bases between them. This CDR3 contains 13 residues. CDR1 and CDR2 from the germline V gene are SNHLY and FYNNEI.

V and J are TRBV6-1 and TRBJ2-1, with 11 nucleotides matching TRBD2. This CDR3 spans 15 amino acids. In germline, CDR1 is MNHNS, CDR2 SASEGT. V was pared by 3 bases and J by 9 bases, with 7 bases of the junction left unmatched. This CDR3 is CASSEQLAGAGEQFF. The CDR3 nucleotides read TGTGCCAGCAGTGAGCAACTAGCGGGAGCGGGTGAGCAGTTCTTC.

Only one count was recorded for this clone. The chain uses TRBV6-1 and TRBJ2-2; 7 bases fit TRBD1. Germline V gene sequence: CDR1 MNHNS, CDR2 SASEGT. The CDR3 covers 15 residues. J lost 6 bases, V lost 7 bases, and 11 bases had no gene match. CDR3 residues: CASTEEGAGSGELFF. In DNA, the CDR3 is TGTGCCAGCACGGAAGAGGGGGCAGGGTCCGGGGAGCTGTTTTTT.

This rearrangement joins TRBV7-2 to TRBJ2-3; 7 positions match TRBD2. J lost 4 bases, V lost 7 bases, and 14 bases had no gene match. Germline CDR1 SGHTA, CDR2 FQGNSA. The CDR3 covers 16 residues. CDR3 sequence: CASTPWEGIKSDTQYF. CDR3 in DNA: TGTGCCAGCACCCCCTGGGAGGGGATTAAGTCAGATACGCAGTATTTT.

The V and J genes are TRBV12-2 and TRBJ2-7; TRBD1 is the table's D call and was not checked against the DNA. TRBV12-2 is flagged as a pseudogene. This CDR3 is 16 amino acids long. CDR3 sequence (DNA): TGTGCAAGTCGCTTGATCGGACAGGCAACTTCCTACGAGCAGTACTTC. Translated: CASRLIGQATSYEQYF.

The chain joins TRBV28 to TRBJ1-1; 7 nucleotides line up with TRBD1. Losses at the gene ends were 6 bases for V and 6 bases for J; bases not matched to a gene: 1. The CDR3 loop spans 11 amino acids. Germline loops: CDR1 MDHEN, CDR2 SYDVKM. CDR3 bases: TGTGCCAGCAGCGACAGGGCTGAAGCTTTCTTT. Amino acids: CASSDRAEAFF. Looking up the rest from reference TRBV28 and TRBJ1-1 gives the full variable domain: DVKVTQSSRYLVKRTGEKVFLECVQDMDHENMFWYRQDPGLGLRLIYFSYDVKMKEKGDIPEGYSVSREKKERFSLILESASTNQTSMYLCASSDRAEAFFGQGTRLTVV.

The chain combines TRBV6-6 with TRBJ1-3, with D unclear. Germline CDR1 is MNHNY and CDR2 is SVGAGI (reference sequence). This CDR3 has 16 amino acids. The V and J ends lost 3 bases and 0 bases respectively, with 12 bases between them. CDR3 residues: CASSYLGVNSGNTIYF. CDR3 nucleotide sequence: TGTGCCAGCAGTTATCTGGGCGTTAACTCTGGAAACACCATATATTTT.

This chain joins TRBV15 and TRBJ2-7; 7 bases agree with TRBD1. This CDR3 region has 14 residues. Trimming took 1 base from V and 2 from J; bases not matched to a gene: 2. Looked up from germline, CDR1 is LNHNV and CDR2 is YYDKDF (reference sequence). CDR3 coding DNA: TGTGCCACCAGCAGAGGGGGACAGCCCTACGAGCAGTACTTC. This translates into CATSRGGQPYEQYF.

This sequence joins TRBV28 and TRBJ2-7; 7 bases align to TRBD1. This CDR3 region has 12 residues. Germline trimming cut 6 bases from V and 3 bases from J; bases unmatched to any gene: 2. CDR1 is MDHEN, CDR2 SYDVKM, per germline. The CDR3 here is CASRGQLYEQYF. CDR3 bases: TGTGCCAGCAGGGGACAGCTCTACGAGCAGTACTTC.

V is TRBV6-5 and J is TRBJ1-2, with D perhaps TRBD1 (5 bases). CDR3 length equals 15 residues. In germline, CDR1 is MNHEY, CDR2 SVGAGI. V dropped 3 bases and J dropped 7 bases, with 18 bases sitting between them. CDR3 nucleotide sequence: TGTGCCAGCAGTTATGAGGGGTCGGAGGGAAGTGGCTACACCTTC. It yields the protein CASSYEGSEGSGYTF.

V is TRBV6-5 and J is TRBJ2-1; D is uncertain. CDR1 MNHEY and CDR2 SVGAGI come from the germline V gene. Trimming shortened V by 0 bases and J by 7 bases, and 7 bases separated the two germline ends. The length of the CDR3 is 13 residues. CDR3 loop: CASSYSRWNEQFF. The CDR3 nucleotides are TGTGCCAGCAGTTACTCGAGATGGAATGAGCAGTTCTTC.

The J gene is TRBJ2-7, the V gene TRBV6-6, with 11 bases that match TRBD2. Germline CDR1 MNHNY, CDR2 SVGAGI (reference sequence). There are 15 residues in the CDR3. With V trimmed by 4 bases and J by 4 bases, 6 bases remained unmatched. CDR3 bases: TGTGCCAGCAGTTCGGCCACTAGCGGGAGTTACGAGCAGTACTTC. Protein sequence: CASSSATSGSYEQYF.

V usage is TRBV7-9 and J usage is TRBJ2-3; D assignment may be TRBD1 or TRBD2 (6 bases each). Per germline, CDR1 SEHNR and CDR2 FQNEAQ (reference sequence). The CDR3 is made up of 16 amino acids. V was clipped by 5 bases and J by 0 bases, with 15 bases between them. The CDR3 region is CASSLGGSGSTDTQYF. CDR3 nucleotides: TGTGCCAGCAGCCTAGGGGGGAGCGGGAGCACAGATACGCAGTATTTT.

The genes are TRBV9 and TRBJ2-7, with D maybe TRBD2 (6 bases). The germline CDR1 and CDR2 sequences are SGDLS and YYNGEE. The CDR3 has 13 amino acids. V lost 1 base, J lost 7 bases, and 12 bases lay in between. The CDR3 coding sequence is TGTGCCAGCAGCGTAAGTAACCGGGGGGAGCAGTACTTC. Its translation: CASSVSNRGEQYF.

This chain connects TRBV2 to TRBJ2-5; 7 bases map to TRBD1. This CDR3 region has 13 residues. Germline CDR1 reads SNHLY; CDR2 reads FYNNEI. J lost 1 base, V lost 6 bases, and 2 bases had no gene match. The CDR3, as DNA: TGTGCCAGCAGGAGGACAGGCCAAGAGACCCAGTACTTC. Residues: CASRRTGQETQYF. The full variable domain, in which reference TRBV2 and TRBJ2-5 provide the parts outside the CDR3, is EPEVTQTPSHQVTQMGQEVILRCVPISNHLYFYWYRQILGQKVEFLVSFYNNEISEKSEIFDDQFSVERPDGSNFTLKIRSTKLEDSAMYFCASRRTGQETQYFGPGTRLLVL.

The chain couples TRBV2 to TRBJ1-1; 11 nucleotides align to TRBD1. The CDR3 has 15 amino acids. Germline lookup yields CDR1 SNHLY and CDR2 FYNNEI. V shed 4 bases, J shed 1 base, and the junction held 2 bases outside the gene matches. The CDR3 DNA reads as TGTGCCAGCAGTGTCGGGACAGGGGGGAACACTGAAGCTTTCTTT. Amino acids: CASSVGTGGNTEAFF.

This chain links TRBV5-1 with TRBJ2-3; D gene ambiguous. Trimming took 0 bases from V and 4 from J, leaving 6 bases between them. Germline V gene sequence: CDR1 SGHRS, CDR2 YFSETQ. CDR3 size: 13 residues. The CDR3 is CASSLVLADTQYF. Here the CDR3 DNA reads TGCGCCAGCAGCTTGGTACTGGCAGATACGCAGTATTTT.

Concerning this clone: The same CDR3 arises from other DNA sequences in this sample as well. The chain combines TRBV5-1 with TRBJ2-5, with D unclear. V was clipped by 7 bases and J by 7 bases, with 29 bases between them. The CDR3 spans 17 residues. Germline assignment: CDR1 SGHRS and CDR2 YFSETQ. The chain's CDR3 is CASGTDLFWFLLGTQYF. The CDR3 bases are TGCGCCAGCGGAACAGACCTGTTTTGGTTTTTATTAGGGACCCAGTACTTC.

The rearrangement joins TRBV5-1 to TRBJ2-3; the D gene is possibly TRBD2 (6 bases). CDR3 length: 14 residues. The germline V gene encodes CDR1 SGHRS and CDR2 YFSETQ. Trimming removed 2 bases from V and 6 bases from J, with 13 bases in between. CDR3 in amino acids: CASSFREHWDTQYF. CDR3 sequence (DNA): TGCGCCAGCAGCTTTCGGGAGCACTGGGATACGCAGTATTTT.

This clone was observed a handful of times. The V gene is TRBV6-1, the J gene TRBJ1-2, with D possibly matching TRBD1 (6 bases). V lost 4 bases, J lost 4 bases, and 7 bases lay in between. CDR1 is MNHNS and CDR2 is SASEGT in the germline V gene. This CDR3 has 12 amino acids. In DNA, the CDR3 is TGTGCCAGCAGTGTACAGGGCTATGGCTACACCTTC. Amino acids: CASSVQGYGYTF.